This TCR beta chain was sequenced for a study of T-cell reconstitution after alpha-beta-depleted transplantation in children. This clonotype was observed a few times. V lost 4 bases and J 5 bases, leaving 21 bases between the germline ends. The germline V gene has CDR1 SNHLY and CDR2 FYNNEI. The CDR3 totals 16 residues. The library targeted TCRbeta and was prepared with unique molecular identifiers. TCRdb itself ran the PCR reads through MiXCR, one entry per CDR3 protein. The sample lists around 240,000 distinct CDR3 sequences, 7.5% to 10% seen once, with around 5% in the top ten. The sample was PBMCs from the stem cell graft donor, taken from the stem cell graft. The gene calls are TRBV2 and TRBJ2-7; D might be TRBD1 (5 bases). The origin of this receptor is a human donor who donated a stem cell graft to a child with SCID. In nucleotides, the CDR3 is TGTGCCAGCAGTGCTTCGGCAGGGTCCGCCAACCACGAGCAGTACTTC. It codes for CASSASAGSANHEQYF.